Reported below is one T cell receptor beta chain. The data derive from a study of blood T cell repertoires in COVID-19. Overall study: T cells, B-cell-depleted T cells, or PBMCs supplied cDNA or gDNA.

Patients from Seattle were sampled longitudinally, starting during active infection. Original data processing: Reference gene primers were amplified, and this amplification served to estimate nucleated cell counts. Only in-frame clones appear in the TCRdb table, and some are missing; sequencing was by immunoSEQ multiplex PCR. The D gene and trimming were derived from the DNA, and the V and J assignments and clone size from that table. Of under 200,000 clones listed, around four fifths are singletons. Sequencing was done on a sample of peripheral blood. The origin of this receptor is a woman older than 75 with COVID-19, enrolled during active disease.

This chain's CDR3 is CASSTTGEAGYTF. The CDR3 DNA reads as TGTGCCAGTAGTACCACAGGGGAAGCTGGCTACACCTTC. V and J are TRBV19 and TRBJ1-2, with 7 bases fitting TRBD1. CDR1 and CDR2 (germline): LNHDA, SQIVND (reference sequence). V dropped 4 bases and J dropped 7; count of bases not matched to a gene: 6. The CDR3 spans 13 residues. The whole variable domain, remainder taken from reference TRBV19 and TRBJ1-2, is DGGITQSPKYLFRKEGQNVTLSCEQNLNHDAMYWYRQDPGQGLRLIYYSQIVNDFQKGDIAEGYSVSREKKESFPLTVTSAQKNPTAFYLCASSTTGEAGYTFGSGTRLTVV.